This T cell receptor (beta chain) emerged from a study of cytomegalovirus exposure and HLA in healthy donors. General observations from the study: Clusters of TCRs from the first cohort tended to co-occur in the 100 to 150 validation repertoires (as a later analysis found). The authors listed about 170 TCR beta chains as cytomegalovirus-associated.

Note on this clone: What it binds is unknown.

The approximately 120-subject validation cohort, separate from the 666-subject first cohort, included the donors. The data were produced by immunoSEQ multiplex PCR, yet TCRdb's version contains in-frame clones alone and is incomplete. The sample includes tens of thousands of clones, about 94% of them seen just once. Germline CDR1 SGDLS, CDR2 YYNGEE. This CDR3 has 16 residues. Trimming took 0 bases from V and 5 from J; bases not matched to a gene: 9. The receptor's source is a man younger than 30 in good health and CMV-seropositive. The chain has TRBV9 and TRBJ2-5, with 8 nucleotides matching TRBD2. The specimen sequenced was PBMCs. The CDR3 DNA sequence: TGTGCCAGCAGCGTAGCTATCGGGAGGGCCGGGGAGACCCAGTACTTC. It is translated as CASSVAIGRAGETQYF.